The next 3 T cell receptor beta chains were all read from a single sample in a study of blood T cells in healthy people across ages. A second PCR, run for about 6 to 12 cycles, used a sample-barcoded 5' primer plus a J-beta primer mix. TCRdb itself ran the 5' RACE reads through MiXCR, one entry per CDR3 protein. Counted here are approximately 760,000 distinct CDR3 sequences, 25% occurring once; the ten biggest clones make up just under 9.5%. These data were also reused for a study on T cells of mothers and their children.

Sequenced: blood. These receptors originate from a boy aged 5-17 years in good health.

This clonotype was observed a few times. The J gene is TRBJ2-7, the V gene TRBV7-9; TRBD2 agrees at 9 bases. J gave up 0 bases and V 4 bases, and 7 bases lay outside the gene matches. This CDR3 spans 16 amino acids. Germline CDR1 is SEHNR and CDR2 is FQNEAQ (reference sequence). The CDR3 loop is CASSSRLAASSYEQYF. CDR3 in DNA: TGTGCCAGCAGCTCCCGACTAGCGGCAAGCTCCTACGAGCAGTACTTC.

The V call is TRBV7-9, the J call TRBJ2-5, with D uncertain. This CDR3 is built from 14 residues. Germline V gene lookup returns CDR1 SEHNR and CDR2 FQNEAQ (reference sequence). With 5 bases removed from V and 5 bases from J, the gap between germline ends came to 15 bases. The CDR3 DNA follows: TGTGCCAGCAGCCCCGAGCAATGGCCCGAGACCCAGTACTTC. Its translation is CASSPEQWPETQYF.

This clonotype came up once. V is TRBV7-8 and J is TRBJ2-3; 8 nucleotides agree with TRBD2. V lost 0 bases and J lost 7; bases outside the gene matches: 6. The germline V gene encodes CDR1 SGHVS and CDR2 FQNEAQ. The CDR3 sequence is 15 residues long. CDR3 protein: CASSLAWRGGNTQYF. The DNA of the CDR3 is TGTGCCAGCAGCTTAGCTTGGCGCGGGGGGAATACGCAGTATTTT.